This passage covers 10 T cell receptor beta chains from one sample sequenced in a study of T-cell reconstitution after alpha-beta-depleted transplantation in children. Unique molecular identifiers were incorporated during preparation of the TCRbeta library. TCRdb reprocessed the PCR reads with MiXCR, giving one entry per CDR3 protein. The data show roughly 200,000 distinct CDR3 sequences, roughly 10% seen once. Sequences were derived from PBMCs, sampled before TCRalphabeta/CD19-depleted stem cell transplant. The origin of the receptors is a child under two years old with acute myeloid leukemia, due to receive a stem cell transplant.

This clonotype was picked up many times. The CDR3 DNA is TGTGCCACCAGCAGAGAGTGGACAGGGATCTATGGCTACACCTTC. This translates into CATSREWTGIYGYTF. The chain is built from TRBV15 and TRBJ1-2, with TRBD1 matching 8 bases. This CDR3 is built from 15 residues. Germline values: CDR1 LNHNV, CDR2 YYDKDF (reference sequence). J was trimmed by 4 bases and V by 0 bases; bases with no gene match: 4.

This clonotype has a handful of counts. CDR3 nucleotides: TGTGCCAGCAGCCAGGCCCTAGAGGGGCGCAGCTCCTACGAGCAGTACTTC. Its translation: CASSQALEGRSSYEQYF. V gene TRBV4-2 combines with J gene TRBJ2-7; D might be TRBD1 or TRBD2, each matching 5 bases. Germline V lookup: CDR1 LGHNA, CDR2 YNFKEQ. Deletions cut 3 bases from V and 0 bases from J, with 18 bases between. CDR3 size: 17 residues.

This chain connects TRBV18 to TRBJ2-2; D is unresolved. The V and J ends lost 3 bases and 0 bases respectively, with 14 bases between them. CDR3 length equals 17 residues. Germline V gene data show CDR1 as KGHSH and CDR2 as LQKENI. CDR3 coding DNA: TGTGCCAGCTCACCGGGTTTGCACACAACGAACACCGGGGAGCTGTTTTTT. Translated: CASSPGLHTTNTGELFF.

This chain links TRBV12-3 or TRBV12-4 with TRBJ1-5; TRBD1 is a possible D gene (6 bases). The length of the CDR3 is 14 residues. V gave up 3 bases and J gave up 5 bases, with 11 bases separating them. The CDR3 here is CASSFEAGDQPQHF. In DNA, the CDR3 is TGTGCCAGCAGTTTTGAGGCAGGGGATCAGCCCCAGCATTTT.

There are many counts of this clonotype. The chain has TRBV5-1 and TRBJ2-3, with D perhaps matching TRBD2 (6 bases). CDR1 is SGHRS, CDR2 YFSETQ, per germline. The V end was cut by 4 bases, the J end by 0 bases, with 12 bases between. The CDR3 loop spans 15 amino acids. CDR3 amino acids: CASSLLSGSTDTQYF. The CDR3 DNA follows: TGCGCCAGCAGCCTCCTTAGCGGAAGCACAGATACGCAGTATTTT.

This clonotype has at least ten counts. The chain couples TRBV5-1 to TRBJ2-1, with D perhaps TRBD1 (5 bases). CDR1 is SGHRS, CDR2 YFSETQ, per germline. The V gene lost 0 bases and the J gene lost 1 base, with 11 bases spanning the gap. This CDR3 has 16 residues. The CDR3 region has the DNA TGCGCCAGCAGCTTGGGGCAGGGTGAGTCCTACAATGAGCAGTTCTTC. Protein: CASSLGQGESYNEQFF.

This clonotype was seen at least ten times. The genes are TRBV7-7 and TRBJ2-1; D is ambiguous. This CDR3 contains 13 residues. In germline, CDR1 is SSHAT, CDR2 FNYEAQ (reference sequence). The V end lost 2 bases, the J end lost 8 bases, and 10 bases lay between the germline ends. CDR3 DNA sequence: TGTGCCAGCAGCTTAAGTTCAGTCCATGAGCAGTTCTTC. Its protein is CASSLSSVHEQFF.

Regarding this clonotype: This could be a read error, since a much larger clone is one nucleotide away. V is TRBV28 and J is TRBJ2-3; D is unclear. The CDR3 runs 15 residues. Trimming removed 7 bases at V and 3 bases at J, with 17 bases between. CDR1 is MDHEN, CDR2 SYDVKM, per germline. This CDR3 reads CASIPEEEYTDTQYF. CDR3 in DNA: TGTGCCAGCATCCCAGAAGAGGAGTATACAGATACGCAGTATTTT.

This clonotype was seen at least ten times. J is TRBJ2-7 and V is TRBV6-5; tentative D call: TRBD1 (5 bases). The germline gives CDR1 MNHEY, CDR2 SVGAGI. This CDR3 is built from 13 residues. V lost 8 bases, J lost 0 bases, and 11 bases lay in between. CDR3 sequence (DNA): TGTGCCAGCCGCCCAGGGTTCTCCTACGAGCAGTACTTC. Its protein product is CASRPGFSYEQYF.

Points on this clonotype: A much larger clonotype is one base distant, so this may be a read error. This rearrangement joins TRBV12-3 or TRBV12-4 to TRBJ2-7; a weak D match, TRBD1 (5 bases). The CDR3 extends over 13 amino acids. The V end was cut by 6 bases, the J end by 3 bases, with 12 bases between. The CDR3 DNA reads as TGTGCCAGCAGCCGACAGCACGTCTACGAGCAGTACTTC. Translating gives CASSRQHVYEQYF.